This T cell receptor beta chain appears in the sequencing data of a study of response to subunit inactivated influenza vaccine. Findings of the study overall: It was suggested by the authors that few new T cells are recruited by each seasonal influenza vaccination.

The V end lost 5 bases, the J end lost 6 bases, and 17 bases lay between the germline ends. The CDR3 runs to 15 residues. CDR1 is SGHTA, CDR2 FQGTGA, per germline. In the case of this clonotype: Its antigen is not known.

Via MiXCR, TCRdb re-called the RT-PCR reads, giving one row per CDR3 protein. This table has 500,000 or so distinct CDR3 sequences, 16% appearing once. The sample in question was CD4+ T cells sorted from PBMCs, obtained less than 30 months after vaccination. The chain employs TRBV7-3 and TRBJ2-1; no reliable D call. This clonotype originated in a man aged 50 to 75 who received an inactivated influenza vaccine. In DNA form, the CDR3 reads TGTGCCAGCAGCAGAGAAGTGGTAGCTGCCAATGAGCAGTTCTTC. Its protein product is CASSREVVAANEQFF.